This T cell receptor beta chain was captured by sequencing in a study of Tregs in tolerant kidney transplant recipients. Study outcomes and limitations: Activated donor B cell expansion appeared to reveal the most relevant donor-specific TCRbeta repertoire. Biological reproducibility was not directly addressed, but technical replication error appeared minimal.

Regarding this clone: Its cognate antigen is unknown.

Using immunoSEQ multiplex PCR, the repertoire was profiled, and TCRdb retains in-frame clones only, with some absent. This sample has 85,000 to 90,000 clones, with around 90% found just once. The receptor was derived from a human donor in good health. Sequenced sample: CD8+ T cells from blood.

The CDR3 region has the DNA TGCGCCAGCAGCCAAGAATCGTCCGACAATGAGCAGTTCTTC. Protein sequence: CASSQESSDNEQFF. The rearrangement uses TRBV4-1 and TRBJ2-1; D unresolved. Germline CDR1 and CDR2: MGHRA and YSYEKL. Trimming removed 0 bases from V and 5 bases from J, with 8 bases in between. The CDR3 runs to 14 residues.